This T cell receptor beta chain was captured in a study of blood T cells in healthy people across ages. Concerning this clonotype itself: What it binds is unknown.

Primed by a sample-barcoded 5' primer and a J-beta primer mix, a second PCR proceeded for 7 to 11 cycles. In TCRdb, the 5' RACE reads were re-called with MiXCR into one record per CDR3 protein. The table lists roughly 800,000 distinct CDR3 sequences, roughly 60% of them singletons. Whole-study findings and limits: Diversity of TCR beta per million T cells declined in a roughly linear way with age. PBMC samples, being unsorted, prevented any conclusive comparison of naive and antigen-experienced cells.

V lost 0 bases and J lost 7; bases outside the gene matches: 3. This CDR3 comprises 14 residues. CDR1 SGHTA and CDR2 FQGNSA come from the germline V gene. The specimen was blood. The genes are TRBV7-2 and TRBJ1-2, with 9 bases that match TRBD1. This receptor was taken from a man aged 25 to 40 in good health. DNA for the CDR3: TGTGCCAGCAGCTTAGCGTTACAGGGGGCTGGCTACACCTTC. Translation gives CASSLALQGAGYTF.